This TCR beta chain came from a study of blood T cell repertoires in COVID-19 (dated by TCRdb to 2019 to 2021). Regarding the study in general: The collaborator samples originated in the United States, Italy and Spain and spanned the acute and convalescent phases of COVID-19. The prospective study material was composed of cDNA or gDNA derived from T cells, B-cell-depleted T cells, or PBMCs. The dataset comprised deeply sampled blood TCRbeta repertoires from subjects exposed to, actively infected with, or recovered from COVID-19. The repertoires were made available in a free public database intended to serve as a resource for research on the immune response to SARS-CoV-2. The samples were drawn from the first 160 participants of the ongoing ImmuneRACE study and from 950 to 1,500 subjects provided by 6 global collaborators. Sample metadata almost always included a de-identified subject ID, COVID-19 status, age in years and sex. Where available, HLA class I and class II types were obtained from metadata supplied by the sample provider rather than from assay-based typing.

One collaborating source in Seattle enrolled patients while the patients were actively infected and followed the patients over time throughout the course of disease. Whole blood was collected in K2EDTA tubes by collaborating institutions according to the institutions' own protocols. For TCRbeta analysis, collaborators shipped samples in one of three forms: frozen whole blood, isolated PBMCs, or DNA extracted from either of those sample types. Taken from the germline V gene (reference sequence), the CDR1 and CDR2 loops are LGHDT and YNNKEL. V is clipped by 4 bases and J by 4 bases, and the sequence between their germline boundaries is 17 bases long. Reading from cysteine to phenylalanine, the CDR3 counts 15 amino acids. The sequence is cut down to CDR3 DNA, 45 bases in frame from base 1. As concerns this clone: Its cognate antigen has yet to be identified. Per-nucleotide qualities are absent, and no much larger clonotype sits a single base away.

The immunoSEQ Assay, a bias-controlled multiplex PCR, was used to amplify TCRbeta CDR3 regions from genomic DNA. For the original study's pipeline: The number of nucleated cells in each sample was estimated by amplification of reference gene primers within the assay. Sequence reads were collapsed and filtered to measure the absolute abundance of every unique TCRbeta CDR3 rearrangement. Productive Simpson clonality was computed per sample as the square root of Simpson's diversity index over productive rearrangements. TCRdb took this table from immuneACCESS and kept in-frame rearrangements with V and J called. Such tables lack part of the clones; where checked against another copy, unresolved V genes explain under half of the gap, and the rest is unexplained. V, J and clone size derive from that table, while D and trimming were established from the DNA sequence. The sample contains approximately 210,000 clones, roughly 80% of them found a single time. About 0.95% of the sample is taken by the ten largest.

General study outcomes and caveats: The amount of clinical and demographic metadata varied by source and participant and was provided uncurated.

This TCR came from a man aged 60-69 years with COVID-19, enrolled during active disease. The specimen was peripheral blood. The chain was built from TRBV3-1 (or the pseudogene TRBV3-2) and TRBJ2-7; matching of 7 bases hints at TRBD2 as the D gene. The nucleotide sequence is given as TGTGCCAGCAGCCGCCTGGAGGGGGGGTCGTACGAGCAGTACTTC. It translates as CASSRLEGGSYEQYF.